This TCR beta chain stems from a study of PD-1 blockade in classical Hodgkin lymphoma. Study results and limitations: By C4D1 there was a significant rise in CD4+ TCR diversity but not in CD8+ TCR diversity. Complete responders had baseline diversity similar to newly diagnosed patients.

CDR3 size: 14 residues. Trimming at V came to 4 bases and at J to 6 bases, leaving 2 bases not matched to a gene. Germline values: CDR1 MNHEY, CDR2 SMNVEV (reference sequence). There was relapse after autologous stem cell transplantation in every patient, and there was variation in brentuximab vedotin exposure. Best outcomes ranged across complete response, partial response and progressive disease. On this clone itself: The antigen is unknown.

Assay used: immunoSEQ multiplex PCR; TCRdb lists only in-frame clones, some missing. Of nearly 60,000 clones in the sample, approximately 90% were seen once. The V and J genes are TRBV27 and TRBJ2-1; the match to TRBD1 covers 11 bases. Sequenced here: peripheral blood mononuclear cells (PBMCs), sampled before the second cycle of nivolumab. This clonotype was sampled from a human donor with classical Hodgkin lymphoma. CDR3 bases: TGTGCCAGCAGTTCCGGGACAGGGGGCAATGAGCAGTTCTTC. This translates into CASSSGTGGNEQFF.